These T cell receptor beta chains were read from a single sample in a study of blood T cell repertoires in COVID-19. TCRdb's copy holds only in-frame clones and misses some; the assay was immunoSEQ multiplex PCR. Of roughly 250,000 clones in the sample, about 88% were seen once. The sequenced sample consisted of PBMCs or T cells enriched from blood (not recorded which). Receptors originate from a woman aged 45-59 years who had recovered from COVID-19. Each CDR3 is given with its conserved first and last residue. A D gene is named only where the DNA matches it firmly. Some rows mark clone size as missing; the rest say once, few, many or name a class of expanded clone.

>-|TRBJ1-5|-|TRBV28
CASTQRTASNQPQHF
TGTGCCAGCACCCAACGAACAGCTAGCAATCAGCCCCAGCATTTT
>few|TRBJ2-3|TRBD2|TRBV19
CASPPPSLAGVVDTQYF
TGTGCCAGTCCACCACCTTCACTAGCGGGAGTAGTAGATACGCAGTATTTT
>-|TRBJ2-5|-|TRBV5-1
CASAAGGQETQYF
TGCGCCAGCGCTGCCGGGGGCCAAGAGACCCAGTACTTC
>-|TRBJ2-2|TRBD1|TRBV7-2
CASSSGQNLPGELFF
TGTGCCAGCAGCTCGGGACAGAACCTTCCCGGGGAGCTGTTTTTT
>-|TRBJ2-7|TRBD1|TRBV19
CASTQGDHEQYF
TGTGCCAGTACCCAGGGGGACCACGAGCAGTACTTC
>-|TRBJ2-7|-|TRBV27
CASSLTGSEQYF
TGTGCCAGCAGTTTAACAGGCTCCGAGCAGTACTTC
>-|TRBJ1-1|-|TRBV19
CASSAGGIFTEAFF
TGTGCCAGTAGTGCAGGAGGGATTTTCACTGAAGCTTTCTTT
>-|TRBJ1-6|-|TRBV2
CASNPEGTRNSPLHF
TGTGCCAGCAACCCAGAGGGAACTCGTAATTCACCCCTCCACTTT
>once|TRBJ1-6|TRBD1|TRBV4-1
CASSPKNTGTDYNSPLHF
TGCGCCAGCAGCCCGAAAAATACCGGGACAGACTATAATTCACCCCTCCACTTT
>-|TRBJ2-3|TRBD2|TRBV4-1
CASSQESGMSTDTQYF
TGCGCCAGCAGCCAGGAAAGCGGGATGAGCACAGATACGCAGTATTTT
>-|TRBJ2-3|TRBD1|TRBV29-1
CSVEGGQGATDTQYF
TGCAGCGTTGAAGGGGGGCAGGGGGCAACAGATACGCAGTATTTT
>few|TRBJ2-1|TRBD2|TRBV5-6
CASSLDSAGVKNEQFF
TGTGCCAGCAGCTTGGATTCGGCGGGAGTTAAAAATGAGCAGTTCTTC
>-|TRBJ1-1|-|TRBV9
CASSPQGLQTEAFF
TGTGCCAGCAGCCCCCAGGGATTGCAGACTGAAGCTTTCTTT
>-|TRBJ1-1|-|TRBV5-1
CASSFGTPRGTEAFF
TGCGCCAGCAGCTTCGGGACCCCCCGGGGGACTGAAGCTTTCTTT
>-|TRBJ2-5|-|TRBV21-1
CASSKVGSTQYF
TGTGCCAGCAGCAAAGTCGGGTCTACCCAGTACTTC
>once|TRBJ2-5|TRBD2|TRBV2
CASSGLAGAQETQYF
TGTGCCAGCAGCGGACTAGCGGGAGCCCAAGAGACCCAGTACTTC
>once|TRBJ1-2|TRBD1|TRBV2
CASSETRGQDGGYTF
TGTGCCAGCAGTGAAACGCGGGGACAGGATGGCGGCTACACCTTC
>-|TRBJ1-1|-|TRBV7-3
CASSLDSGEAFF
TGTGCCAGCAGCTTAGATAGCGGGGAAGCTTTCTTT
>-|TRBJ2-2|TRBD1|TRBV30
CAWRTTGGDTGELFF
TGTGCCTGGAGAACGACAGGGGGCGACACCGGGGAGCTGTTTTTT
>-|TRBJ1-5|TRBD1|TRBV7-9
CASSPGQGSQPQHF
TGTGCCAGCAGCCCGGGACAGGGAAGCCAGCCCCAGCATTTT
>-|TRBJ2-1|TRBD1|TRBV6-5
CASSSLGQAQLNEQFF
TGTGCCAGCAGTTCCCTCGGACAGGCTCAGCTCAATGAGCAGTTCTTC
>-|TRBJ1-2|-|TRBV28
CASSPLRTVNYGYTF
TGTGCCAGCAGTCCACTTCGGACAGTTAACTATGGCTACACCTTC
>-|TRBJ2-1|-|TRBV4-3
CASSQRGYSYNEQFF
TGCGCCAGCAGTCAGAGGGGGTACTCCTACAATGAGCAGTTCTTC
>-|TRBJ1-3|-|TRBV30
CAWSGPTLLSGNTIYF
TGTGCCTGGAGTGGCCCAACCTTACTCTCTGGAAACACCATATATTTT
>-|TRBJ2-7|TRBD2|TRBV30
CAGAGGGSSYEQYF
TGTGCCGGCGCCGGGGGGGGGAGCTCCTACGAGCAGTACTTC
>-|TRBJ1-2|TRBD1|TRBV2
CASRLGQGRNYGYTF
TGTGCCAGCAGGCTCGGACAGGGGCGGAACTATGGCTACACCTTC